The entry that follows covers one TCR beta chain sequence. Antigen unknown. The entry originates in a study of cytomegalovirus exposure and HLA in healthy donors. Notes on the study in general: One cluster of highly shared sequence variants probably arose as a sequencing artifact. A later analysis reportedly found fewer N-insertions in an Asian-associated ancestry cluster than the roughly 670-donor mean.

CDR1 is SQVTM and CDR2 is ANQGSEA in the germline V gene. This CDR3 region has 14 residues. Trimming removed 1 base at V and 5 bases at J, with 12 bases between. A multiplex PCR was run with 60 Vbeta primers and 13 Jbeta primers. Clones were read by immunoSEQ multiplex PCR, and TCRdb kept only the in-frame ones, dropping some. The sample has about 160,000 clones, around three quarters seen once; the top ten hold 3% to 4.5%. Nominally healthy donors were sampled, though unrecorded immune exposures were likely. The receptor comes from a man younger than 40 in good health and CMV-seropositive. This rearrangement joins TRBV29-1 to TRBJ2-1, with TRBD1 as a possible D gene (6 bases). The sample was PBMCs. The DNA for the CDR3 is TGCAGCGTTGAAGGGACAGCTATTGACAATGAGCAGTTCTTC. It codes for CSVEGTAIDNEQFF.